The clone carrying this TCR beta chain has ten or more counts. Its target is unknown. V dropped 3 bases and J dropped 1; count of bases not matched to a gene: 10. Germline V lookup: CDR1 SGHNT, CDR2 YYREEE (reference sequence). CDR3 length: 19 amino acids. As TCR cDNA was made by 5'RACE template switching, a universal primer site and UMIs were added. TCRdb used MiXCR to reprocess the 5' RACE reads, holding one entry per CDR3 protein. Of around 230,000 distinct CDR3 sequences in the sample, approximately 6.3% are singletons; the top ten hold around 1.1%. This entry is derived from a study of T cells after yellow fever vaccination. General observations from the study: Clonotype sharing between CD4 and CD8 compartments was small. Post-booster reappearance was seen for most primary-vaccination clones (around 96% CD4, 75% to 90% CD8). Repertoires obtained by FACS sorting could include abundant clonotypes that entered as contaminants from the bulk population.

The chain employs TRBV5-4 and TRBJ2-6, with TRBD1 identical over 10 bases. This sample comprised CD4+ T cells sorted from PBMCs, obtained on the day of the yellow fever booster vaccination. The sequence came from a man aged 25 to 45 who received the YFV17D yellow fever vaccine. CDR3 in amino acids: CASSSRQGASMSGANVLTF. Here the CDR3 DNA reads TGTGCCAGCAGCTCGCGACAGGGGGCCTCGATGTCTGGGGCCAACGTCCTGACTTTC.